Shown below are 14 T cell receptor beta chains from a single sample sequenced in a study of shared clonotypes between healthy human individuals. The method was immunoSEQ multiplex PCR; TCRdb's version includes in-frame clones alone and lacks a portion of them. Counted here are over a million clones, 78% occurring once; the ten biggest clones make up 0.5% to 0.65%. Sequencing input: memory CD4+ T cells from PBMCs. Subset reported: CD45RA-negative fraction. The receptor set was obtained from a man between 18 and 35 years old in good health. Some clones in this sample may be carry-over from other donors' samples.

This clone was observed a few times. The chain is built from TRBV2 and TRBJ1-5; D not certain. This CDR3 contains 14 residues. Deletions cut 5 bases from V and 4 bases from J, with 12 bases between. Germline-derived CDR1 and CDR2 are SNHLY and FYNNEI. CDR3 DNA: TGTGCCAGCAGTAATCTCCTGGGGAATCAGCCCCAGCATTTT. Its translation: CASSNLLGNQPQHF.

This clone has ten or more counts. The CDR3 nucleotides are TGTGCCTGGAGTCAGAGGTTCAATGAGCAGTTCTTC. Residues: CAWSQRFNEQFF. This chain links TRBV30 with TRBJ2-1, with D hard to call. Germline CDR1 is GTSNPN and CDR2 is SVGIG (reference sequence). The CDR3 sequence is 12 residues long. Trimming pared 2 bases from V and 6 bases from J, leaving 8 bases between. Filled out from reference TRBV30 and TRBJ2-1, the complete variable domain reads SQTIHQWPATLVQPVGSPLSLECTVEGTSNPNLYWYRQAAGRGLQLLFYSVGIGQISSEVPQNLSASRPQDRQFILSSKKLLLSDSGFYLCAWSQRFNEQFFGPGTRLTVL.

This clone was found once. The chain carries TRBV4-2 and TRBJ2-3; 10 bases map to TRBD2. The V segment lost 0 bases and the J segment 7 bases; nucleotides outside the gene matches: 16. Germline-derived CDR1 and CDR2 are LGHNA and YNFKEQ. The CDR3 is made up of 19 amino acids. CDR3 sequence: CASSQEMVAGGRGRYTQYF. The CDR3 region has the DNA TGTGCCAGCAGCCAAGAAATGGTAGCGGGAGGCCGAGGGAGGTATACGCAGTATTTT.

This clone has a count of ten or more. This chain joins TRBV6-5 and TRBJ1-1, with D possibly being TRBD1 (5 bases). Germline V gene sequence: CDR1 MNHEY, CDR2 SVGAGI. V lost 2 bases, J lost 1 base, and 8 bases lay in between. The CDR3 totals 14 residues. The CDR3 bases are TGTGCCAGCAGTTACCTCCAGGGGAACACTGAAGCTTTCTTT. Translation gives CASSYLQGNTEAFF.

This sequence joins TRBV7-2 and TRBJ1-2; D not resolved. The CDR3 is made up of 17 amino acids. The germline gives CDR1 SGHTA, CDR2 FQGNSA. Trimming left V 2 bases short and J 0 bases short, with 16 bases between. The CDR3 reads CASSLMSQPQSNYGYTF. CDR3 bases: TGTGCCAGCAGCTTAATGTCCCAGCCCCAATCTAACTATGGCTACACCTTC.

The CDR3 DNA follows: TGTGCCAGCAGACAAGGGGGGAACTATGGCTACACCTTC. This gives the protein CASRQGGNYGYTF. The chain has TRBV2 and TRBJ1-2; a possible D gene is TRBD1 (6 bases). CDR1 SNHLY and CDR2 FYNNEI come from the germline V gene. There are 13 residues in the CDR3. V was clipped by 6 bases and J by 2 bases, with 10 bases between them. The full variable domain, in which reference TRBV2 and TRBJ1-2 provide the parts outside the CDR3, is EPEVTQTPSHQVTQMGQEVILRCVPISNHLYFYWYRQILGQKVEFLVSFYNNEISEKSEIFDDQFSVERPDGSNFTLKIRSTKLEDSAMYFCASRQGGNYGYTFGSGTRLTVV.

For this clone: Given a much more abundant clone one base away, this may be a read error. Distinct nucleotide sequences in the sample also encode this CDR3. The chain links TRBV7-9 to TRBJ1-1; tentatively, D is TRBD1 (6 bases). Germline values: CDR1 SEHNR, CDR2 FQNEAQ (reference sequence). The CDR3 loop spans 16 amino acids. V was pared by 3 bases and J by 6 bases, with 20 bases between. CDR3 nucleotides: TGTGCCAGCAGCTTGGCCCGGGGACGGGGGGGGCCTGAAGCTTTCTTT. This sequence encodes CASSLARGRGGPEAFF.

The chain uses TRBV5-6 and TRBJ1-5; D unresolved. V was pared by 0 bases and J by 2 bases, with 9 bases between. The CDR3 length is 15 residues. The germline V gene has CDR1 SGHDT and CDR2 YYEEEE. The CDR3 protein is CASSLVSGGNQPQHF. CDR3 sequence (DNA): TGTGCCAGCAGCTTGGTCAGTGGAGGCAATCAGCCCCAGCATTTT.

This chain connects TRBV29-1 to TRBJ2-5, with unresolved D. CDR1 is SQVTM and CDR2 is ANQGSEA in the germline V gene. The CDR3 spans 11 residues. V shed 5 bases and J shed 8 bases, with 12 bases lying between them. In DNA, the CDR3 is TGCAGCGTTCTGAGGCCCCCCACCCAGTACTTC. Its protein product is CSVLRPPTQYF.

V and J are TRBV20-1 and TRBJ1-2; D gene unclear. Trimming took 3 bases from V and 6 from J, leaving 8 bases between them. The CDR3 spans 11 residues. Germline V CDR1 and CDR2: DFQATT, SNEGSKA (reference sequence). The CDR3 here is CSASVGNGYTF. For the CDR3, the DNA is TGCAGTGCTAGTGTAGGGAATGGCTACACCTTC.

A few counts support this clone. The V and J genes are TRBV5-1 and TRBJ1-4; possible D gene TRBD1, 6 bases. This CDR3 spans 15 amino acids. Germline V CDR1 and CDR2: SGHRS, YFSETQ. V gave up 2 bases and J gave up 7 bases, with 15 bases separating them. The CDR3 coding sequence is TGCGCCAGCAGCTTTATTGGGGGCACGACTGAAAAACTGTTTTTT. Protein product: CASSFIGGTTEKLFF.

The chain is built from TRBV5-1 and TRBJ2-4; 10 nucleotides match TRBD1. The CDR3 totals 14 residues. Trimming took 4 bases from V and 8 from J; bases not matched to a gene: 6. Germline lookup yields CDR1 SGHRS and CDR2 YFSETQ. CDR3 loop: CASSAKTGGDIQYF. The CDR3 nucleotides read TGCGCCAGCAGCGCTAAGACAGGGGGCGACATTCAGTACTTC.

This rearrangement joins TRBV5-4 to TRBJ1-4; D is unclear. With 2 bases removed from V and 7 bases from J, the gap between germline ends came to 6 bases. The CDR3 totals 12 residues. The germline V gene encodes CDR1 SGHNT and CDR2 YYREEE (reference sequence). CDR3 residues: CASSFLSEKLFF. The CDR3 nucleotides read TGTGCCAGCAGCTTTTTGTCTGAAAAACTGTTTTTT. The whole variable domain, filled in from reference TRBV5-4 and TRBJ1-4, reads ETGVTQSPTHLIKTRGQQVTLRCSSQSGHNTVSWYQQALGQGPQFIFQYYREEENGRGNFPPRFSGLQFPNYSSELNVNALELDDSALYLCASSFLSEKLFFGSGTQLSVL.

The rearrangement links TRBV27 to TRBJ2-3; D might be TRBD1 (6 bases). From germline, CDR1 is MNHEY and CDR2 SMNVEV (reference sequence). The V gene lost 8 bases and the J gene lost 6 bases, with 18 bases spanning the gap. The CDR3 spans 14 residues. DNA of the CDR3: TGTGCCAGCCGGCTACAGGGAGCAGGGGATACGCAGTATTTT. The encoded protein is CASRLQGAGDTQYF.